A single T cell receptor beta chain is shown here with its context. Antigen specificity is unknown. This sample is part of a study of vaccination effects on CD4 cells after COVID-19. Study summary: Post-vaccine samples followed the second dose by a median of 72 days.

Notes on the study in general: Clones arising from infection and from vaccination showed marked clonal contraction late after vaccination. Only a single clone (1 of 255 vaccine-induced clones in healthy vaccinees) cross-reacted with common cold coronaviruses.

Method: immunoSEQ multiplex PCR; TCRdb's copy keeps in-frame clones and lacks some. This sample has more than 20,000 clones, with around 70% found just once. ViraFEST expansion of antigen-specific CD4+ T cells with viral peptide pools preceded sequencing. Researchers isolated CD4+ T cells once roughly ten days of culture had elapsed. Participants were vaccinated with two doses of either the BNT162b2 or mRNA-1273 vaccine. Half the medium was replaced with IL-2 medium on days 3 and 7. This receptor was obtained from a human donor who received a COVID-19 vaccine. The sequencing here drew on CD4+ T cells from PBMCs cultured with SARS-CoV-2 spike peptides, taken after COVID-19 vaccination.

The CDR3 sequence: CASSATTGYYGYTF. Written as DNA, the CDR3 is TGTGCCAGCAGCGCTACAACAGGGTACTATGGCTACACCTTC. The chain uses TRBV6-5 and TRBJ1-2; possibly TRBD1 for D (6 bases). The germline CDR1 and CDR2 sequences are MNHEY and SVGAGI. V was cut by 6 bases and J by 3 bases, with 14 bases left in between. The CDR3 runs 14 residues.